The clone carrying this T cell receptor beta chain turned up a few times. This record belongs to a study of neoadjuvant anti-PD-1 for oral cavity cancer. Study at large: Patients mostly received three to four biweekly nivolumab doses at 3 mg/kg before surgery.

The patients had HPV-negative, locally advanced oral cavity squamous cell carcinoma. V was shortened by 2 bases and J by 8 bases, with 12 bases between the two germline ends. The length of the CDR3 is 13 residues. Germline assignment: CDR1 SEHNR and CDR2 FQNEAQ (reference sequence). Produced via immunoSEQ multiplex PCR; TCRdb's table is partial and in-frame only. The profile shows several thousand clones, about 68% of them singletons. The chain joins TRBV7-9 to TRBJ1-2; the D gene is possibly TRBD1 (5 bases). This clonotype was obtained from a person aged 35-79 years with oral cavity squamous cell carcinoma. The sequenced sample was tumor tissue, obtained before nivolumab (anti-PD-1) treatment. CDR3 protein: CASSLSQGDGYTF. In DNA, the CDR3 is TGTGCCAGCAGCTTAAGTCAGGGAGACGGCTACACCTTC.